One sample yielded the 2 T cell receptor beta chains listed below, sequenced in a study of Graves' ophthalmopathy and Graves' hyperthyroidism. The authors amplified TCR beta CDR3 regions from RNA transcripts. The first round was an RT-PCR with HTBI primers, and the second round was a multiplex PCR. Using its own MiXCR run on the multiplex PCR reads, TCRdb lists one record per CDR3 protein. The table records roughly 500,000 distinct CDR3 sequences, 13% to 15% of them present only once. The specimen was blood. The receptors derive from a young woman with Graves' ophthalmopathy.

In its sample, this clonotype was seen many times. The rearrangement joins TRBV19 to TRBJ1-5; the D gene is possibly TRBD1 (6 bases). Per germline, CDR1 LNHDA and CDR2 SQIVND (reference sequence). The CDR3 spans 13 residues. Between the trimmed V and J ends, which lost 8 bases and 7 bases, there was a span of 15 bases. The chain's CDR3 is CASDTGSGQPQHF. DNA for the CDR3: TGTGCCAGTGACACAGGGTCGGGACAGCCCCAGCATTTT.

This clonotype was counted ten times or more. The chain links TRBV20-1 to TRBJ2-5; D gene ambiguous. The germline V gene encodes CDR1 DFQATT and CDR2 SNEGSKA (reference sequence). The CDR3 runs to 14 residues. V lost 3 bases and J 1 base, leaving 12 bases between the germline ends. CDR3 amino acids: CSARDVISQETQYF. CDR3 nucleotide sequence: TGCAGTGCTAGGGACGTAATATCCCAAGAGACCCAGTACTTC.